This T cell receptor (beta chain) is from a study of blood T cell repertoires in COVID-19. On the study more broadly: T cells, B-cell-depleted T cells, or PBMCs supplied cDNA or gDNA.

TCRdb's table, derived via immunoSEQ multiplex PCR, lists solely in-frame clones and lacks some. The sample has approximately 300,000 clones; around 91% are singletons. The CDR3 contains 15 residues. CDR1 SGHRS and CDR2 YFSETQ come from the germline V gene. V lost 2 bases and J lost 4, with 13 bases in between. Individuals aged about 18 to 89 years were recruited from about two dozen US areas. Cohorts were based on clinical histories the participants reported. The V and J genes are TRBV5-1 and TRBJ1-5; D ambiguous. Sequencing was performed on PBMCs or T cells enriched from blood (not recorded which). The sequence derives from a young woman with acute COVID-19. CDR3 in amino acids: CASSFDPGGNQPQHF. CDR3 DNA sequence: TGCGCCAGCAGCTTCGATCCAGGTGGTAATCAGCCCCAGCATTTT.